This T cell receptor beta chain comes out of a study of T cell responses to AZD1222 COVID-19 vaccine. Study conclusions and caveats: Females made up more of the donors, who were largely white British, and clonal diversity may have come out too low. At baseline, just 5 or 6 AZD1222 recipients tested seropositive.

About this clone itself: Its specificity is not known.

Assay: immunoSEQ multiplex PCR; the TCRdb copy retains only in-frame clones and omits some. The sample records more than 70,000 clones, 80% to 95% being singletons. The specimen comprised peripheral blood, sampled 28 days after the second AZD1222 dose. The TCR comes from an adult who received the AZD1222 COVID-19 vaccine.

The chain's CDR3 is CATSTVNTEAFF. The CDR3 nucleotides read TGTGCCACCTCGACAGTGAACACTGAAGCTTTCTTT. The chain recombines TRBV5-6 with TRBJ1-1; possibly TRBD1 for D (5 bases). This CDR3 is built from 12 residues. Germline V gene sequence: CDR1 SGHDT, CDR2 YYEEEE. V dropped 9 bases and J dropped 0 bases, with 9 bases sitting between them.